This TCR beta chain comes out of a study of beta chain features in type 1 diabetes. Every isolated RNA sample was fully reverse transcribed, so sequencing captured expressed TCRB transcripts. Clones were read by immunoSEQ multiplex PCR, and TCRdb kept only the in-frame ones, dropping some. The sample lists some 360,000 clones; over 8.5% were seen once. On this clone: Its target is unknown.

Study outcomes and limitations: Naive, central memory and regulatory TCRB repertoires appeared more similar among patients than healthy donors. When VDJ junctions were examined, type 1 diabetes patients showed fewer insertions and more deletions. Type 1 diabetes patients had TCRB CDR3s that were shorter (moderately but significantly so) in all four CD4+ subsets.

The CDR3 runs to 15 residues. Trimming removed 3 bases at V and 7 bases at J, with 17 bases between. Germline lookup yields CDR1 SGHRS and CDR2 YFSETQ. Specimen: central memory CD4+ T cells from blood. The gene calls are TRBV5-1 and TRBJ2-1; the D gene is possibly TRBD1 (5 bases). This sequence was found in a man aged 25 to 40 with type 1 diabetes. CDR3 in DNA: TGCGCCAGCAGCTCCAGACCGGACAACGTTAATGAGCAGTTCTTC. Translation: CASSSRPDNVNEQFF.